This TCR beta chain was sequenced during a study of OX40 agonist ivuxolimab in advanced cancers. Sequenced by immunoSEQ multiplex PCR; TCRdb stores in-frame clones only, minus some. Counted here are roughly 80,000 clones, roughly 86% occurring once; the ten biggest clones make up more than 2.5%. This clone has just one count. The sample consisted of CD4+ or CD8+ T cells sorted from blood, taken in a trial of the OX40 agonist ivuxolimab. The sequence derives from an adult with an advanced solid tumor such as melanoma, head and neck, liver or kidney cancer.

CDR3 DNA sequence: TGTGCCAGCAGACCCGTCCCGGGACAGGGTCCAGGGGAAAAACTGTTTTTT. This gives the protein CASRPVPGQGPGEKLFF. The V gene is TRBV7-8, the J gene TRBJ1-4; 9 nucleotides line up with TRBD1. The CDR3 totals 17 residues. Per the germline V gene, CDR1 is SGHVS and CDR2 is FQNEAQ. V trimming: 6 bases; J trimming: 8 bases; junction bases outside the gene matches: 16.